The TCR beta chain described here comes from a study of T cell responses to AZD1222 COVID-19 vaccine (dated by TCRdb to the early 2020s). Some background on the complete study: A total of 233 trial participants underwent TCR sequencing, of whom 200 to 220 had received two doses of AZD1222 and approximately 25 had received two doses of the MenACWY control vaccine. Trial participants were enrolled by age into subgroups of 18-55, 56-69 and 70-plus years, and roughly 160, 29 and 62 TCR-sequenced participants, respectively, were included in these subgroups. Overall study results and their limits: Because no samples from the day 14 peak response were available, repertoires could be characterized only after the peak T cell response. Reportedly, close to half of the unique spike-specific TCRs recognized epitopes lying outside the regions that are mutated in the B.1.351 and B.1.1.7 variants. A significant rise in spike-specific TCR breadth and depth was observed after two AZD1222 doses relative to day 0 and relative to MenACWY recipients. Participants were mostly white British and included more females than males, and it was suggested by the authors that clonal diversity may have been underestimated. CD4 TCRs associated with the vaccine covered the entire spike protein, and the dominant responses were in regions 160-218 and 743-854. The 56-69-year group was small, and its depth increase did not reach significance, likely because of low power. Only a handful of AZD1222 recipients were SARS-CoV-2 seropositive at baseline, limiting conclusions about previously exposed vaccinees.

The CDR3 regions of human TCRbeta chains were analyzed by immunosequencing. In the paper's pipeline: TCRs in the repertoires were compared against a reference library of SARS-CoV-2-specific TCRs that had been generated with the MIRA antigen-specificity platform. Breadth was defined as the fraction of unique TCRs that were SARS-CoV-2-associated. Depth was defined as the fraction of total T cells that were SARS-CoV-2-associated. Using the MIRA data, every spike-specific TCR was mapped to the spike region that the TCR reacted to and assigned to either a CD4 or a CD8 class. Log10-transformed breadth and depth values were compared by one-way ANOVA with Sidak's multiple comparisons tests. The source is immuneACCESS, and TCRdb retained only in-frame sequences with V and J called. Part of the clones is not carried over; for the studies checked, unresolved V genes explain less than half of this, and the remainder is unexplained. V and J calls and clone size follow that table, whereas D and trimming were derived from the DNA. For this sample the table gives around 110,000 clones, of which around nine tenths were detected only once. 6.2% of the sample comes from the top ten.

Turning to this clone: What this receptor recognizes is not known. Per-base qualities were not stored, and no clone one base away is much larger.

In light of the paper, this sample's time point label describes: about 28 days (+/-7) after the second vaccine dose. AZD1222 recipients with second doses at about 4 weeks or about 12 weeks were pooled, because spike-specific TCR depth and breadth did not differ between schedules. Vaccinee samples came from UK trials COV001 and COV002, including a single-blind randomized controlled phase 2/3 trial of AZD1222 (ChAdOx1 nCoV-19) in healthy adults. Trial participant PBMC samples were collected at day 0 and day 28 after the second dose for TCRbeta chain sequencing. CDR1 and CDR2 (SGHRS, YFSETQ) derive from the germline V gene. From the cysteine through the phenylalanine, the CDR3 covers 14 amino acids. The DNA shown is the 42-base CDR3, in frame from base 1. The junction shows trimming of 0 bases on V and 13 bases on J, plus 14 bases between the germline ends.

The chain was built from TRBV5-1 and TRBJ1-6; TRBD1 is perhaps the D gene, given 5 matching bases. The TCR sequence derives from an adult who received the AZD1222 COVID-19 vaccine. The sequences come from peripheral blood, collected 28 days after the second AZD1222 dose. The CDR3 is CASSLGGKTVPLHF. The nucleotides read TGCGCCAGCAGCTTGGGGGGGAAAACCGTCCCCCTCCACTTT.